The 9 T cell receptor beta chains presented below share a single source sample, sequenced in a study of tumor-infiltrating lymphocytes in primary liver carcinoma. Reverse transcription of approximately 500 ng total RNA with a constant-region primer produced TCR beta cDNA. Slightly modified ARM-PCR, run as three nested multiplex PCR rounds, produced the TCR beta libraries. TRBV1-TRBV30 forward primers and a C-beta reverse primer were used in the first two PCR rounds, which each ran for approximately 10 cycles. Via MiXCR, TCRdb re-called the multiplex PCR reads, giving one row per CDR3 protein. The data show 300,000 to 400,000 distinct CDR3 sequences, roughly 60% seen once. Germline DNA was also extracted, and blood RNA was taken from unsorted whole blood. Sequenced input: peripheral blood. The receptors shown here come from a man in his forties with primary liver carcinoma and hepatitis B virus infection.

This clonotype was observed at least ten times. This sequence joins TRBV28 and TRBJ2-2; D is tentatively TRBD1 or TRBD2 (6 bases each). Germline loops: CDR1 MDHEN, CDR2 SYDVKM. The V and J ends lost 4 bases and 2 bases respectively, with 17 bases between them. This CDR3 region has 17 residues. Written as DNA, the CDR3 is TGTGCCAGCAGTTCTCTAGGGGGGAGGATTAACACCGGGGAGCTGTTTTTT. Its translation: CASSSLGGRINTGELFF.

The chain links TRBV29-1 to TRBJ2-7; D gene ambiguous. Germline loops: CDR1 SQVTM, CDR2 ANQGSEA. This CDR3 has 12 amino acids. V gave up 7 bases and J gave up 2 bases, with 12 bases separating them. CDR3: CSAVYSPYEQYF. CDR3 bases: TGCAGCGCTGTCTACTCCCCCTACGAGCAGTACTTC.

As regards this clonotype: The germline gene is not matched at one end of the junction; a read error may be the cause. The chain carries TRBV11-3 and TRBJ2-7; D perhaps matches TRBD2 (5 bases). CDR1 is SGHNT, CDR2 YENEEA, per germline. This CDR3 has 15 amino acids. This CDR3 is CASSRVGTLEYERYF. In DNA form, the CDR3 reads TGTGCCAGCAGCCGGGTCGGAACACTAGAATACGAGCGGTACTTC. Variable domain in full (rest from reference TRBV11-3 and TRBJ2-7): EAGVVQSPRYKIIEKKQPVAFWCNPISGHNTLYWYLQNLGQGPELLIRYENEEAVDDSQLPKDRFSAERLKGVDSTLKIQPAELGDSAVYLCASSRVGTLEYERYFGPGTRLTVT.

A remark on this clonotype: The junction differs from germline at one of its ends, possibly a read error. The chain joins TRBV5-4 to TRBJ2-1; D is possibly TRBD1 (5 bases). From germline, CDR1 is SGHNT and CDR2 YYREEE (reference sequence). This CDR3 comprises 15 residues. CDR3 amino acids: CASSLGTLSYKEQFF. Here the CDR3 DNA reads TGTGCCAGCAGCTTGGGGACACTATCCTACAAAGAGCAGTTCTTC.

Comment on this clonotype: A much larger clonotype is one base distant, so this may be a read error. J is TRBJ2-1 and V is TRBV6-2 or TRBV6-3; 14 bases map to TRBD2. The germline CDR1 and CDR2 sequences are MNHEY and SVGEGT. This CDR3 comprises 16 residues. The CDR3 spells CANSYGGVTSGRAEFF. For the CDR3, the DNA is TGTGCCAACAGTTACGGAGGGGTGACTAGCGGGAGGGCCGAGTTCTTC.

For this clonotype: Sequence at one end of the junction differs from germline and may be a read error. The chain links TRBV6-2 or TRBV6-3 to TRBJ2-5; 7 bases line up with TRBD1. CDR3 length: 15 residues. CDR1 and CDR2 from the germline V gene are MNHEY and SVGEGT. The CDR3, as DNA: TGTGCTAGCAGTTACTCCAGACAGGGAAAAGAGGCCCAGTACTTC. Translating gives CASSYSRQGKEAQYF.

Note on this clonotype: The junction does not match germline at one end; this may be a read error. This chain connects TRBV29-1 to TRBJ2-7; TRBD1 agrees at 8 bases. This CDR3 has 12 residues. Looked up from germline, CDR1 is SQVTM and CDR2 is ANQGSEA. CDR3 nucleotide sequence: TGCAGCGTCTTCGGACAGGGCTACGAGCAGAACTTC. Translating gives CSVFGQGYEQNF.

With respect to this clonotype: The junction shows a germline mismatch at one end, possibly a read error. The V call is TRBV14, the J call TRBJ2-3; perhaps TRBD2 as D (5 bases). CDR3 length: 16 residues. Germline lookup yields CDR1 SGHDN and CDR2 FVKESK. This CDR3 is CASNQSARGLTDTQYF. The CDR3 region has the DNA TGTGCCAGCAACCAATCCGCGAGAGGGCTCACAGATACGCAGTATTTT.

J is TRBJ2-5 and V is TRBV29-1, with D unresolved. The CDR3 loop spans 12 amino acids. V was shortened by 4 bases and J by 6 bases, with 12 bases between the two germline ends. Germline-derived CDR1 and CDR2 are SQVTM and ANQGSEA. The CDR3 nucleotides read TGCAGCGTTGTGTACCTCCCGAAGACCCAGTACTTC. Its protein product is CSVVYLPKTQYF. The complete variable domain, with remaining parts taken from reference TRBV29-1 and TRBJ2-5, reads SAVISQKPSRDICQRGTSLTIQCQVDSQVTMMFWYRQQPGQSLTLIATANQGSEATYESGFVIDKFPISRPNLTFSTLTVSNMSPEDSSIYLCSVVYLPKTQYFGPGTRLLVL.